Listed below are T cell receptor beta chains from one sample, sequenced in a study of T cell responses to AZD1222 COVID-19 vaccine. Method: immunoSEQ multiplex PCR; TCRdb's copy keeps in-frame clones and lacks some. The data hold about 150,000 clones, with about nine tenths observed a single time. The sample consisted of peripheral blood, taken on day 0 of AZD1222 vaccination. Receptor source: an adult in good health. Both conserved end residues are part of each CDR3. Fields, in order: V gene, clone size, D gene, J gene, CDR3 DNA, CDR3 protein. A D gene is named only where the DNA matches it firmly. Rows may omit the clone size; those that give it use once, few, many or a size class.

TRBV7-9	.	.	TRBJ1-5	TGTGCCAGCAGCTTAAGCGGCAATCAGCCCCAGCATTTT	CASSLSGNQPQHF
TRBV5-1	.	.	TRBJ1-5	TGCGCCAGCAGCTTGGAAGGGGGCAATCAGCCCCAGCATTTT	CASSLEGGNQPQHF
TRBV5-1	.	TRBD1	TRBJ2-3	TGCGCCAGCAGCTCAACAGGGGGCTGGGCAGATACGCAGTATTTT	CASSSTGGWADTQYF
TRBV7-8	.	TRBD2	TRBJ2-7	TGTGCCAGCAGCTTAGTATGGACTAGCGGCTCCTACGAGCAGTACTTC	CASSLVWTSGSYEQYF
TRBV18	once	TRBD2	TRBJ2-1	TGTGCCAGCTCACCGAGCGGGCGGGAGGGCGGTGAGCAGTTCTTC	CASSPSGREGGEQFF
TRBV27	.	.	TRBJ1-1	TGTGCCAGCAGGCTGAAGGGACACCAGAACACTGAAGCTTTCTTT	CASRLKGHQNTEAFF
TRBV7-3	.	.	TRBJ1-5	TGTGCCCTTTTGTACAGCGTTAGCAATCAGCCCCAGCATTTT	CALLYSVSNQPQHF
TRBV11-1	.	TRBD2	TRBJ2-1	TGTGCCAGCAGCTTAACTAGCGGGGGGGCTGGGGAGCAGTTCTTC	CASSLTSGGAGEQFF
TRBV18	.	.	TRBJ2-6	TGTGCCAGCTCACCGGAGGGCCTCTCTGGGGCCAACGTCCTGACTTTC	CASSPEGLSGANVLTF
TRBV11-3	.	.	TRBJ2-1	TGTGCCAGCACCACCCCCCTACAAGAGCAGTTCTTC	CASTTPLQEQFF
TRBV30	.	.	TRBJ1-1	TGTGCCTGGAGTGGGCGTAAGAACACTGAAGCTTTCTTT	CAWSGRKNTEAFF
TRBV6-2/TRBV6-3	.	TRBD2	TRBJ2-2	TGTGCCAGCAGTTGGCTAGCGGGGGGTCGCACCGGGGAGCTGTTTTTT	CASSWLAGGRTGELFF
TRBV11-1	.	.	TRBJ2-1	TGTGCCAGCAGCTTTATAGCGGAACAAAACTACAATGAGCAGTTCTTC	CASSFIAEQNYNEQFF
TRBV10-3	.	.	TRBJ2-1	TGTGCCATCAAAGGGGCTAGCGATAACTACAATGAGCAGTTCTTC	CAIKGASDNYNEQFF
TRBV21-1	.	.	TRBJ2-7	TGTGCCAGCCGCAGGAGGGGGTCGAAGGACCACGAGCAGTACTTC	CASRRRGSKDHEQYF
TRBV24-1	.	TRBD1	TRBJ1-2	TGTGCCACCGGCGGTACAGGTTCAGGGGGTGGCTACACCTTC	CATGGTGSGGGYTF
TRBV30	.	TRBD1	TRBJ2-3	TGTGCCTGGGACAGGGCAGATACGCAGTATTTT	CAWDRADTQYF
TRBV30	once	TRBD1	TRBJ1-4	TGTGCCTGGACAAGGACAGGCTTTAATGAAAAACTGTTTTTT	CAWTRTGFNEKLFF
TRBV29-1	.	.	TRBJ1-1	TGCAGCGTTGTTAGAGGGATAGACATGGGTCCTGAAGCTTTCTTT	CSVVRGIDMGPEAFF
TRBV5-1	.	TRBD2	TRBJ2-7	TGCGCCAGCAGCCATAGCGGGAGAAACTACGAGCAGTACTTC	CASSHSGRNYEQYF
TRBV2	.	TRBD1	TRBJ1-2	TGTGCCAGCAGTGGGGAAAGGGGACAGCTTTTCTATGGCTACACCTTC	CASSGERGQLFYGYTF
TRBV6-5	.	.	TRBJ1-5	TGTGCCAGCAGTTTGATATCCCTCCAGCCCCAGCATTTT	CASSLISLQPQHF
TRBV27	.	.	TRBJ1-1	TGTGCCAGCATTGGGACTGCCGAGGGGAACACTGAAGCTTTCTTT	CASIGTAEGNTEAFF
TRBV15	.	.	TRBJ2-7	TGTGCCACCAGCAGAGGCCGGGGAATAACTCACTACGAGCAGTACTTC	CATSRGRGITHYEQYF
TRBV18	.	.	TRBJ2-3	TGTGCCAGCTCACGGCGAGGAGGGACCACAGATACGCAGTATTTT	CASSRRGGTTDTQYF
TRBV5-1	.	TRBD1	TRBJ2-3	TGCGCCAGCACTACGGACAGGGCAGTGGATACGCAGTATTTT	CASTTDRAVDTQYF
TRBV7-3	.	.	TRBJ1-2	TGTGCCAGCAGCCCAAGCTGGACAGCTGAACACTATGGCTACACCTTC	CASSPSWTAEHYGYTF